This T cell receptor beta chain appears in the sequencing data of a study of blood T cell repertoires in COVID-19 (TCRdb year 2020). At the level of the whole study: Samples from collaborators originated in the United States, Italy and Spain and spanned both the acute and convalescent phases of COVID-19. The material from the prospective study consisted of cDNA or gDNA derived from T cells, B-cell-depleted T cells, or PBMCs. Subjects who had been exposed to COVID-19, were actively infected with it, or had recovered from it provided the deeply sampled blood TCRbeta repertoires that made up the dataset. The repertoires were released in a freely available public database meant as a resource for research on the immune response to SARS-CoV-2. The samples were drawn from the first 160 participants of the ongoing ImmuneRACE study and from over a thousand subjects provided by 6 global collaborators. A de-identified subject ID, COVID-19 status, age in years and sex were almost always included in the sample metadata. Where HLA class I and class II types were available, the types were taken from metadata supplied by the sample provider, not from assay-based typing.

The CDR3 runs 12 residues from the cysteine to the phenylalanine. Of all the DNA, just the CDR3 is kept, 36 bases in frame from base 1. The germline V and J ends show losses of 7 bases and 5 bases respectively, and no gene match explains 8 bases of the junction. CDR1 GTSNPN and CDR2 SVGIG were looked up in the germline V gene (reference sequence). Collaborating institutions collected whole blood in K2EDTA tubes following their own protocols. Collaborator samples were shipped for TCRbeta analysis as frozen whole blood, isolated PBMCs, or DNA extracted from either sample type. This clone was observed once. Its specific antigen is unknown. No clone much larger than this one lies a single base away; base qualities are absent. TCRbeta CDR3 regions were amplified from genomic DNA by means of the immunoSEQ Assay, a bias-controlled multiplex PCR. For the original study's pipeline: Within the assay, amplification of reference gene primers was used to estimate how many nucleated cells each sample contained. Sequence reads were collapsed and filtered to measure the absolute abundance of every unique TCRbeta CDR3 rearrangement. For each sample, productive Simpson clonality was calculated by taking the square root of Simpson's diversity index across productive rearrangements. TCRdb retrieved this table from immuneACCESS and kept in-frame rearrangements only. Not all clones are present; in checked studies, unresolved V genes account for under half, and no reason is known for the remainder. V and J calls and clone size follow that table, whereas D and trimming were derived from the DNA. In all, the sample holds 83,000 or so clones, and 77% of those were seen once. Of the sample, about 10% is held by the ten largest clones.

What the authors observed across the whole study: The amount of clinical and demographic metadata varied by source and participant and was provided uncurated.

The clonotype originates from a woman older than 75 with acute or convalescent COVID-19. The specimen was peripheral blood. The V and J genes are TRBV30 and TRBJ2-7, with 7 bases in between that match TRBD1. The bases are TGTGCCTATTCCCGACAGGGAAACGAGCAGTACTTC. This gives the protein CAYSRQGNEQYF.